This T cell receptor (beta chain) was identified in a study of shared clonotypes between healthy human individuals. Using about 220 ng DNA, about 30,000 T cell genomes, the sorted-subset replicate PCRs were run. The method was immunoSEQ multiplex PCR; TCRdb's version includes in-frame clones alone and lacks a portion of them. The sample consists of about 1.1 million clones, roughly 74% of them appearing once. The germline CDR1 and CDR2 sequences are KGHSH and LQKENI. Trimming took 3 bases from V and 1 from J, leaving 8 bases between them. The length of the CDR3 is 14 residues. The material sequenced was memory CD4+ T cells from PBMCs. Subset denoted: CD45RA-negative fraction. This chain uses TRBV18 with TRBJ2-3; D not resolved. This clonotype was sampled from a man aged 18 to 29 in good health. Some clones in this sample may be carry-over from other donors' samples. CDR3 in DNA: TGTGCCAGCTCACCCGACACCCGCACAGATACGCAGTATTTT. This encodes CASSPDTRTDTQYF.